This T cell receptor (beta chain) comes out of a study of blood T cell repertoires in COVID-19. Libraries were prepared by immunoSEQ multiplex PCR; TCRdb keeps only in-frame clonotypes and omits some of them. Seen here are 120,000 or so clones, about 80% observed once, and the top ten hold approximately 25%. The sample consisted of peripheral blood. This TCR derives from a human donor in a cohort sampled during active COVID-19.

CDR3 DNA sequence: TGTGCCAGCAGCACCGACAGGGGGGGACACAATGAGCAGTTCTTC. It encodes CASSTDRGGHNEQFF. This chain connects TRBV2 to TRBJ2-1, with 9 bases fitting TRBD1. V gave up 6 bases and J gave up 5 bases; unmatched junction bases: 8. Germline CDR1 reads SNHLY; CDR2 reads FYNNEI. The CDR3 totals 15 residues.